This T cell receptor beta chain derives from a study of T cell responses to AZD1222 COVID-19 vaccine. Germline lookup yields CDR1 SGHTA and CDR2 FQGNSA. The CDR3 totals 13 residues. V was trimmed by 7 bases and J by 4 bases, leaving 13 bases between them. Clones were sequenced by immunoSEQ multiplex PCR, and TCRdb holds only the in-frame ones, with some missing. The sample has 150,000 or so clones; approximately 90% are singletons. This rearrangement joins TRBV7-2 to TRBJ1-2, with a weak D call TRBD1 (5 bases). This clonotype originated in an adult who received the AZD1222 COVID-19 vaccine. This specimen consisted of peripheral blood, obtained 28 days after the second AZD1222 dose. CDR3 nucleotides: TGTGCCAGCACCATAGAGGGGTTCTATGGCTACACCTTC. It specifies CASTIEGFYGYTF.